This is a list of T cell receptor beta chains from one sample in a study of T cells in Graves' hyperthyroidism and ophthalmopathy. TCRdb analysed the multiplex PCR reads with MiXCR anew, one entry per CDR3 protein. The data show about 480,000 distinct CDR3 sequences, roughly 22% seen once. The sample consisted of blood. The receptors come from a woman in her seventies with Graves' ophthalmopathy. Each CDR3 is given with its conserved first and last residue. D genes are given only for firm matches. The size entry is marked missing in some rows and otherwise reads once, few, many or a size class.

J gene: TRBJ1-6
D gene: -
V gene: TRBV3-1
clone size: -
CDR3 protein: CASSQSSPTLHF
CDR3 DNA: TGTGCCAGCAGCCAATCCTCCCCGACCCTCCACTTT

J gene: TRBJ2-7
D gene: TRBD2
V gene: TRBV6-5
clone size: few
CDR3 protein: CASSYRPVTSGDPYEQYF
CDR3 DNA: TGTGCCAGCAGTTACCGACCAGTAACTAGCGGGGACCCCTACGAGCAGTACTTC

J gene: TRBJ2-1
D gene: TRBD2
V gene: TRBV2
clone size: many
CDR3 protein: CASSVVLSSGSYNEQFF
CDR3 DNA: TGTGCCAGCAGTGTGGTCCTTTCTAGCGGCTCCTACAATGAGCAGTTCTTC

J gene: TRBJ2-7
D gene: -
V gene: TRBV10-3
clone size: few
CDR3 protein: CAIKDGNPNEQYF
CDR3 DNA: TGTGCCATCAAGGACGGCAATCCCAACGAGCAGTACTTC

J gene: TRBJ1-6
D gene: TRBD1
V gene: TRBV5-1
clone size: -
CDR3 protein: CASSPPDRGSSPLHF
CDR3 DNA: TGCGCCAGCAGCCCTCCGGACAGGGGCAGTTCACCCCTCCACTTT

J gene: TRBJ2-2
D gene: TRBD2
V gene: TRBV6-5
clone size: -
CDR3 protein: CASRLLAAMNTGELFF
CDR3 DNA: TGTGCCAGCAGATTACTAGCGGCAATGAACACCGGGGAGCTGTTTTTT

J gene: TRBJ2-7
D gene: -
V gene: TRBV7-8
clone size: -
CDR3 protein: CASSRRRGRDYEQYF
CDR3 DNA: TGTGCCAGCAGCCGGCGGAGGGGGAGAGATTACGAGCAGTACTTC

J gene: TRBJ1-2
D gene: -
V gene: TRBV7-2
clone size: many
CDR3 protein: CASSSSTGIYGYTF
CDR3 DNA: TGTGCCAGCAGCTCTTCGACAGGCATCTATGGCTACACCTTC

J gene: TRBJ2-7
D gene: -
V gene: TRBV28
clone size: few
CDR3 protein: CASSLPIPYEQYF
CDR3 DNA: TGTGCCAGCAGCCTTCCCATTCCCTACGAGCAGTACTTC

J gene: TRBJ1-3
D gene: TRBD1
V gene: TRBV3-1
clone size: -
CDR3 protein: CASSREQGLDGNTIYF
CDR3 DNA: TGTGCCAGCAGCCGTGAACAGGGGCTTGACGGAAACACCATATATTTT

J gene: TRBJ1-1
D gene: -
V gene: TRBV6-4
clone size: few
CDR3 protein: CASSANHNTEAFF
CDR3 DNA: TGTGCCAGCAGTGCGAATCATAACACTGAAGCTTTCTTT

J gene: TRBJ2-3
D gene: -
V gene: TRBV5-5
clone size: few
CDR3 protein: CASTSMADTQYF
CDR3 DNA: TGTGCCAGCACGTCTATGGCAGATACGCAGTATTTT

J gene: TRBJ1-1
D gene: -
V gene: TRBV12-3/TRBV12-4
clone size: few
CDR3 protein: CASSFGATTEAFF
CDR3 DNA: TGTGCCAGCAGTTTCGGGGCCACAACCGAAGCTTTCTTT

J gene: TRBJ1-6
D gene: TRBD1
V gene: TRBV18
clone size: once
CDR3 protein: CASSPLGQGPNSPLHF
CDR3 DNA: TGTGCCAGCTCACCACTGGGACAGGGACCCAATTCACCCCTCCACTTT

J gene: TRBJ2-7
D gene: TRBD1
V gene: TRBV3-1
clone size: -
CDR3 protein: CASRSGQSYEQYF
CDR3 DNA: TGTGCCAGCAGGTCGGGACAGAGTTACGAGCAGTACTTC

J gene: TRBJ2-7
D gene: TRBD2
V gene: TRBV5-1
clone size: -
CDR3 protein: CASSLGRTSSSYEQYF
CDR3 DNA: TGCGCCAGCAGCTTGGGGAGGACTAGCAGCTCCTACGAGCAGTACTTC

J gene: TRBJ2-7
D gene: TRBD2
V gene: TRBV20-1
clone size: -
CDR3 protein: CSAIAGDSSYEQYF
CDR3 DNA: TGCAGTGCTATAGCGGGAGATAGCTCCTACGAGCAGTACTTC

J gene: TRBJ2-7
D gene: TRBD1
V gene: TRBV20-1
clone size: -
CDR3 protein: CSAGQGYYEQYF
CDR3 DNA: TGCAGTGCTGGACAGGGGTACTACGAGCAGTACTTC

J gene: TRBJ1-5
D gene: -
V gene: TRBV27
clone size: few
CDR3 protein: CASKAGQGNQPQHF
CDR3 DNA: TGTGCCAGCAAAGCGGGTCAAGGCAATCAGCCCCAGCATTTT

J gene: TRBJ2-7
D gene: -
V gene: TRBV6-1
clone size: many
CDR3 protein: CASSRHVRPSYEQYF
CDR3 DNA: TGTGCCAGCAGTCGACACGTCAGGCCCTCCTACGAGCAGTACTTC

J gene: TRBJ1-1
D gene: -
V gene: TRBV10-3
clone size: -
CDR3 protein: CAISDTGKIEAFF
CDR3 DNA: TGTGCCATCAGTGACACAGGGAAAATAGAAGCTTTCTTT

J gene: TRBJ2-3
D gene: -
V gene: TRBV3-1
clone size: -
CDR3 protein: CASSSTSPSDTQYF
CDR3 DNA: TGTGCCAGCAGCTCAACTAGTCCCAGCGATACGCAGTATTTT

J gene: TRBJ1-2
D gene: -
V gene: TRBV19
clone size: -
CDR3 protein: CASSKHDRRNGYTF
CDR3 DNA: TGTGCCAGTAGTAAGCACGACAGGAGGAATGGCTACACCTTC

J gene: TRBJ2-5
D gene: -
V gene: TRBV5-1
clone size: few
CDR3 protein: CASSPLAVAVQETQYF
CDR3 DNA: TGCGCCAGCAGCCCTCTAGCCGTAGCGGTCCAAGAGACCCAGTACTTC

J gene: TRBJ2-4
D gene: -
V gene: TRBV5-1
clone size: -
CDR3 protein: CASSLGDVKNIQYF
CDR3 DNA: TGCGCCAGCAGCTTGGGTGACGTAAAAAACATTCAGTACTTC

J gene: TRBJ2-5
D gene: TRBD2
V gene: TRBV6-1
clone size: -
CDR3 protein: CASPSSGTSGPGEAQYF
CDR3 DNA: TGTGCCAGCCCCTCATCCGGGACTAGCGGGCCGGGGGAGGCCCAGTACTTC

J gene: TRBJ2-1
D gene: TRBD2
V gene: TRBV11-2
clone size: -
CDR3 protein: CASSYPGLVTEQFF
CDR3 DNA: TGTGCCAGCAGCTACCCGGGACTAGTGACTGAGCAGTTCTTC

J gene: TRBJ1-6
D gene: TRBD1
V gene: TRBV5-1
clone size: -
CDR3 protein: CASSKGVAGGTPLHF
CDR3 DNA: TGCGCCAGCAGCAAAGGTGTGGCAGGGGGGACACCCCTCCACTTT

J gene: TRBJ2-1
D gene: TRBD2
V gene: TRBV19
clone size: -
CDR3 protein: CASSMTSGSYREQFF
CDR3 DNA: TGTGCCAGTAGTATGACTAGCGGGTCTTACCGTGAGCAGTTCTTC

J gene: TRBJ2-1
D gene: TRBD1
V gene: TRBV5-1
clone size: few
CDR3 protein: CASSLAPGQGNEQFF
CDR3 DNA: TGCGCCAGCAGCTTGGCACCGGGACAGGGCAATGAGCAGTTCTTC

J gene: TRBJ1-5
D gene: -
V gene: TRBV20-1
clone size: -
CDR3 protein: CSARGLGSNQPQHF
CDR3 DNA: TGCAGTGCTAGAGGTCTGGGTAGCAATCAGCCCCAGCATTTT

J gene: TRBJ2-7
D gene: TRBD2
V gene: TRBV18
clone size: -
CDR3 protein: CASSPPLAGDHEQYF
CDR3 DNA: TGTGCCAGCTCACCACCCCTAGCGGGAGACCACGAGCAGTACTTC

J gene: TRBJ2-1
D gene: -
V gene: TRBV12-3/TRBV12-4
clone size: many
CDR3 protein: CASSLVGTNEQFF
CDR3 DNA: TGTGCCAGCAGTTTAGTGGGAACCAATGAGCAGTTCTTC

J gene: TRBJ2-7
D gene: -
V gene: TRBV3-1
clone size: many
CDR3 protein: CASSQNSPVYEQYF
CDR3 DNA: TGTGCCAGCAGCCAGAATAGCCCCGTCTACGAGCAGTACTTC

J gene: TRBJ2-7
D gene: -
V gene: TRBV3-1
clone size: few
CDR3 protein: CASSAYPGPYEQYF
CDR3 DNA: TGTGCCAGCAGCGCCTACCCCGGACCCTACGAGCAGTACTTC

J gene: TRBJ1-1
D gene: -
V gene: TRBV5-1
clone size: -
CDR3 protein: CATAELWNTEAFF
CDR3 DNA: TGCGCCACCGCGGAACTATGGAACACTGAAGCTTTCTTT

J gene: TRBJ2-7
D gene: -
V gene: TRBV10-3
clone size: -
CDR3 protein: CAISALYEQYF
CDR3 DNA: TGTGCCATCAGTGCCTTGTACGAGCAGTACTTC

J gene: TRBJ2-1
D gene: TRBD1
V gene: TRBV6-2/TRBV6-3
clone size: -
CDR3 protein: CASSVGFRGYNEQFF
CDR3 DNA: TGTGCCAGCAGTGTCGGCTTCAGGGGGTACAATGAGCAGTTCTTC

J gene: TRBJ2-5
D gene: -
V gene: TRBV7-6
clone size: many
CDR3 protein: CASSQSETQYF
CDR3 DNA: TGTGCCAGCAGCCAATCGGAGACCCAGTACTTC

J gene: TRBJ2-5
D gene: -
V gene: TRBV24-1
clone size: many
CDR3 protein: CATCDETGETQYF
CDR3 DNA: TGTGCCACCTGTGACGAAACGGGGGAGACCCAGTACTTC

J gene: TRBJ1-1
D gene: TRBD1
V gene: TRBV29-1
clone size: few
CDR3 protein: CSVRQGARNTEAFF
CDR3 DNA: TGCAGCGTCCGACAGGGGGCGCGGAACACTGAAGCTTTCTTT

J gene: TRBJ2-2
D gene: -
V gene: TRBV9
clone size: -
CDR3 protein: CASSVYQEANTGELFF
CDR3 DNA: TGTGCCAGCAGCGTATATCAGGAGGCGAACACCGGGGAGCTGTTTTTT

J gene: TRBJ1-2
D gene: TRBD1
V gene: TRBV7-2
clone size: -
CDR3 protein: CASSPRQGGAEGYTF
CDR3 DNA: TGTGCCAGCAGCCCAAGACAGGGGGGGGCGGAGGGCTACACCTTC

J gene: TRBJ1-2
D gene: -
V gene: TRBV12-3/TRBV12-4
clone size: few
CDR3 protein: CASSTGFWGYTF
CDR3 DNA: TGTGCCAGCAGTACCGGGTTTTGGGGCTACACCTTC

J gene: TRBJ2-3
D gene: TRBD2
V gene: TRBV9
clone size: -
CDR3 protein: CASSPRLAGGQDTQYF
CDR3 DNA: TGTGCCAGCAGCCCACGACTAGCGGGAGGGCAAGATACGCAGTATTTT

J gene: TRBJ2-5
D gene: TRBD2
V gene: TRBV6-2/TRBV6-3
clone size: few
CDR3 protein: CASSYSGTSGQETQYF
CDR3 DNA: TGTGCCAGCAGTTACAGCGGGACTAGCGGGCAAGAGACCCAGTACTTC

J gene: TRBJ2-7
D gene: -
V gene: TRBV7-2
clone size: many
CDR3 protein: CASSPGDLGEQYF
CDR3 DNA: TGTGCCAGCAGCCCAGGGGATCTGGGTGAGCAGTACTTC

J gene: TRBJ1-2
D gene: -
V gene: TRBV28
clone size: many
CDR3 protein: CASSSAGPPNYGYTF
CDR3 DNA: TGTGCCAGCAGTTCCGCGGGACCGCCAAACTATGGCTACACCTTC

J gene: TRBJ1-6
D gene: TRBD1
V gene: TRBV7-9
clone size: -
CDR3 protein: CASSPYGGQRYSPLHF
CDR3 DNA: TGTGCCAGCAGCCCATATGGGGGACAGAGATATTCACCCCTCCACTTT

J gene: TRBJ1-2
D gene: -
V gene: TRBV3-1
clone size: -
CDR3 protein: CASSQWQGGEGYTF
CDR3 DNA: TGTGCCAGCAGCCAGTGGCAGGGAGGGGAGGGCTACACCTTC

J gene: TRBJ2-1
D gene: -
V gene: TRBV6-2/TRBV6-3
clone size: -
CDR3 protein: CASSYLRGGSYNEQFF
CDR3 DNA: TGTGCCAGCAGTTACTTGCGGGGCGGCTCCTACAATGAGCAGTTCTTC

J gene: TRBJ2-1
D gene: -
V gene: TRBV3-1
clone size: -
CDR3 protein: CASSQEVAVSNEQLF
CDR3 DNA: TGTGCCAGCAGCCAAGAAGTAGCGGTTAGCAATGAGCAGCTCTTC

J gene: TRBJ2-5
D gene: -
V gene: TRBV20-1
clone size: many
CDR3 protein: CSAPAQGPQETQYF
CDR3 DNA: TGCAGTGCCCCCGCGCAGGGACCGCAAGAGACCCAGTACTTC

J gene: TRBJ2-4
D gene: -
V gene: TRBV12-3/TRBV12-4
clone size: many
CDR3 protein: CASAFSAGPGGDIQYF
CDR3 DNA: TGTGCCAGCGCATTCTCCGCCGGGCCGGGTGGGGACATTCAGTACTTC

J gene: TRBJ2-7
D gene: TRBD2
V gene: TRBV7-2
clone size: many
CDR3 protein: CASSLAGGGTYEQYF
CDR3 DNA: TGTGCCAGCAGCTTAGCGGGCGGGGGGACCTACGAGCAGTACTTC

J gene: TRBJ1-1
D gene: -
V gene: TRBV7-9
clone size: many
CDR3 protein: CASSFGAMNTEAFF
CDR3 DNA: TGTGCCAGCAGCTTCGGTGCCATGAACACTGAAGCTTTCTTT

J gene: TRBJ1-1
D gene: -
V gene: TRBV6-2/TRBV6-3
clone size: many
CDR3 protein: CASSYSYDTEAFF
CDR3 DNA: TGTGCCAGCAGTTACTCGTATGACACTGAAGCTTTCTTT

J gene: TRBJ2-3
D gene: TRBD2
V gene: TRBV24-1
clone size: -
CDR3 protein: CATSAISGSMHTDTQYF
CDR3 DNA: TGTGCCACCAGTGCCATTAGCGGGAGCATGCACACAGATACGCAGTATTTT

J gene: TRBJ2-2
D gene: TRBD1
V gene: TRBV19
clone size: -
CDR3 protein: CASSIATGVDTGELFF
CDR3 DNA: TGTGCCAGTAGTATCGCGACAGGGGTGGACACCGGGGAGCTGTTTTTT